A selection of T cell receptor beta chains follows, all from one sample in a study of shared clonotypes between healthy human individuals. Libraries were prepared by immunoSEQ multiplex PCR; TCRdb keeps only in-frame clonotypes and omits some of them. The sample shows a few million clones, around 94% of them seen only once. The sequenced material came from naive CD4+ T cells sorted from blood. The receptors were gathered from a man in his late teens or twenties in good health. CDR3s include the opening cysteine and the closing phenylalanine or tryptophan. The D gene is left open where the match is weak. Not every row has a clone size; where given, it reads once, few, many or a size class.

-,-,TRBV20-1,TRBJ2-5,TGCAGTGCTAGCTTGAAAGAGACCCAGTACTTC,CSASLKETQYF
-,TRBD2,TRBV4-1,TRBJ2-2,TGCGCCAGCAGCCAACCACCGGGGGGGGTAGACACCGGGGAGCTGTTTTTT,CASSQPPGGVDTGELFF
-,-,TRBV28,TRBJ2-6,TGTGCCAGCGGTCGGTCCTCTGGGGCCAACGTCCTGACTTTC,CASGRSSGANVLTF
-,-,TRBV18,TRBJ2-1,TGTGCCAGCTCACCCCCGGGTATGGGTGTGGCTAGTGAGCAGTTCTTC,CASSPPGMGVASEQFF
-,TRBD1,TRBV7-3,TRBJ2-5,TGTGCCAGCAGCTTAAGAGGGACAGGGTTGGGGGAGACCCAGTACTTC,CASSLRGTGLGETQYF
-,-,TRBV5-1,TRBJ2-7,TGCGCCAGCAGCTTGCAGGCAGGGATCCACGAGCAGTACTTC,CASSLQAGIHEQYF
once,TRBD1,TRBV25-1,TRBJ1-2,TGTGCCAGCGGGGGGACAGGGGCGATGCGTTACACCTTC,CASGGTGAMRYTF
-,TRBD1,TRBV5-1,TRBJ1-1,TGCGCCAGCAGCCAAGGGACAGGGGGCGAAACTGAAGCTTTCTTT,CASSQGTGGETEAFF
-,TRBD1,TRBV10-3,TRBJ1-5,TGTGCCATCAGTGAGTTAGGGGGCGCGGGCAATCAGCCCCAGCATTTT,CAISELGGAGNQPQHF
once,-,TRBV6-5,TRBJ1-1,TGTGCCAGCAGACCCTCGGAGACAGTCGGAAAAGCTTTCTTT,CASRPSETVGKAFF
-,-,TRBV4-3,TRBJ1-2,TGCGCCAGCAGCCAAGAGGTGGCAGGGGAACTCTATGGCTACACCTTC,CASSQEVAGELYGYTF
-,TRBD2,TRBV27,TRBJ2-5,TGTGCCAGCAGTTTATCGTTCAGACTAGCGGGGGCCCGGGGGACCCAGTACTTC,CASSLSFRLAGARGTQYF
-,-,TRBV5-8,TRBJ1-6,TGTGCCAGCAGCCTGGCGGGGAACTCCTATAATTCACCCCTCCACTTT,CASSLAGNSYNSPLHF
-,-,TRBV5-1,TRBJ1-2,TGCGCCAGCAGCTTAGGGACATATGGCTACACCTTC,CASSLGTYGYTF
-,-,TRBV10-3,TRBJ2-3,TGTGCCATCAGTGAGTTTGGGGGTAGAAACACAGATACGCAGTATTTT,CAISEFGGRNTDTQYF
-,TRBD1,TRBV7-7,TRBJ2-5,TGTGCTAGCAGCATGACAGGGCAAGAGACCCAGTACTTC,CASSMTGQETQYF
-,-,TRBV2,TRBJ1-5,TGTGCCAGCAGTGAAATTGGCAGACAACAGCCCCAGCATTTT,CASSEIGRQQPQHF
-,-,TRBV7-9,TRBJ1-4,TGTGCCAGCAGCCCGACGGGTCCAAATGAAAAACTGTTTTTT,CASSPTGPNEKLFF
-,-,TRBV21-1,TRBJ2-3,TGTGCCAGCAGGAATCGTCAGCGCCCCACAGATACGCAGTATTTT,CASRNRQRPTDTQYF
-,-,TRBV5-1,TRBJ1-4,TGCGCCAGCAGCTTGGCGCCAGGGAGTGAAAAACTGTTTTTT,CASSLAPGSEKLFF
-,-,TRBV5-4,TRBJ2-3,TGTGCCAGCAGCTTTCAGACAGATACGCAGTATTTT,CASSFQTDTQYF
few,-,TRBV19,TRBJ1-3,TGTGCCAGTAGTAATGATCGCCTCCTCGATTTT,CASSNDRLLDF
-,-,TRBV5-1,TRBJ1-2,TGCGCCAGCAGCTTGGCCAGAACAGCTAACTATGGCTACACCTTC,CASSLARTANYGYTF
-,-,TRBV9,TRBJ2-5,TGTGCCAGCACCCCTGGCCGGGGGAAGCAGGCACGAGAGACCCAGTACTTC,CASTPGRGKQARETQYF
-,-,TRBV11-2,TRBJ2-7,TGTGCCAGCAGCCCTCTCTTACTAACCGAGCAGTACTTC,CASSPLLLTEQYF
-,TRBD1,TRBV28,TRBJ1-2,TGTGCCAGCAGGTCTGGGACAGGCGGTTGGCGAGGCTACACCTTC,CASRSGTGGWRGYTF
-,TRBD1,TRBV6-1,TRBJ2-1,TGTGCCAGCAGGCCCGGGACAGCCAGGCCCAATGAGCAGTTCTTC,CASRPGTARPNEQFF
-,-,TRBV7-2,TRBJ1-2,TGTGCCAGCAGGACAGACTCCTCAAACTATGGCTACACCTTC,CASRTDSSNYGYTF
-,-,TRBV30,TRBJ2-7,TGTGCCTGGAGTCCTTTGAGCTACGAGCAGTACTTC,CAWSPLSYEQYF
-,-,TRBV10-3,TRBJ2-5,TGTGCCATCATGAGAAGCCTGTATGACCAAGAGACCCAGTACTTC,CAIMRSLYDQETQYF
-,-,TRBV12-5,TRBJ1-2,TGTGCTAGTGGACCGGGGTTAGGGGGCTACACCTTC,CASGPGLGGYTF
-,-,TRBV27,TRBJ1-2,TGTGCCAGCAGTTTATCGGCCAGAGACTATGGCTACACCTTC,CASSLSARDYGYTF
-,-,TRBV30,TRBJ2-7,TGTGCCTGGAGTGTAGGCCGGGACGAGCAGTACTTC,CAWSVGRDEQYF
-,-,TRBV2,TRBJ1-5,TGTGCCAGCAGCCCCCCACCCGATCAGCCCCAGCATTTT,CASSPPPDQPQHF
-,-,TRBV7-2,TRBJ2-1,TGTGCCAGCAGCTTAGAGGCGGGGCTTGCAGTCAATGAGCAGTTCTTC,CASSLEAGLAVNEQFF
-,-,TRBV2,TRBJ2-7,TGTGCCAGCAGTGTCCTAGACGAGCAGTACTTC,CASSVLDEQYF
-,-,TRBV28,TRBJ2-2,TGTGCCAGCAGCCCTTATAGCCCCACCGGGGAGCTGTTTTTT,CASSPYSPTGELFF
-,TRBD1,TRBV19,TRBJ2-3,TGTGCCAGTACCCCCGGACAGGGAACAGATACGCAGTATTTT,CASTPGQGTDTQYF
once,TRBD2,TRBV27,TRBJ2-7,TGTGCCAGCAGTGGAAGCGGGGGGACCTACGAGCAGTACTTC,CASSGSGGTYEQYF
-,-,TRBV6-5,TRBJ2-2,TGTGCCAGCCGCACCCGTGGCACCGGGGAGCTGTTTTTT,CASRTRGTGELFF
-,-,TRBV7-2,TRBJ2-7,TGTGCCAGCAGCACTTTACAGGACTCCTACGAGCAGTACTTC,CASSTLQDSYEQYF
-,TRBD1,TRBV28,TRBJ1-2,TGTGCCAGCAGTGGACAGGGGGCGACGGTATATGGCTACACCTTC,CASSGQGATVYGYTF